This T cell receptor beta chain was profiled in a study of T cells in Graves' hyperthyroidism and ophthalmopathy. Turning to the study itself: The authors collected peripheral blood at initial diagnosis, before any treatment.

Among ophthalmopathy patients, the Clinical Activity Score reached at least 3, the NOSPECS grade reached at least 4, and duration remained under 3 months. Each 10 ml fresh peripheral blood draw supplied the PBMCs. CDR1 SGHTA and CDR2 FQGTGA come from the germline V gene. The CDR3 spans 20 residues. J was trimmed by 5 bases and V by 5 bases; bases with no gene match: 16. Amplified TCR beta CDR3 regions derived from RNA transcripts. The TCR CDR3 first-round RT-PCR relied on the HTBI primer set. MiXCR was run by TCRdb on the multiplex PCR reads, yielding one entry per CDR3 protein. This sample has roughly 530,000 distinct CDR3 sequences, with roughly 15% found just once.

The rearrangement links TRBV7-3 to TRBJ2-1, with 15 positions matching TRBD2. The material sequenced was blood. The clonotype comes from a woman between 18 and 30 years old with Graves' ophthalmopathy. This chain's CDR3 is CASSPLGGGLAGGPDNEQFF. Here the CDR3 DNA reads TGTGCCAGCAGCCCCCTCGGGGGTGGACTAGCGGGAGGGCCAGACAATGAGCAGTTCTTC.